These 10 T cell receptor beta chains were all obtained from the same sample, sequenced in a study of control samples from healthy donors and cancer patients. The repertoire was sequenced with immunoSEQ multiplex PCR; TCRdb's copy has only in-frame clones and lacks some. The sample holds about 150,000 clones, about 94% seen once. Sequenced: blood. The origin of the receptors is a man in his forties in good health.

V usage is TRBV13 and J usage is TRBJ2-1; D is unresolved. Between the trimmed V and J ends, which lost 6 bases and 0 bases, there was a span of 12 bases. CDR1 is PRHDT, CDR2 FYEKMQ, per germline (reference sequence). This CDR3 is 15 amino acids long. The CDR3 loop is CASRPTYSSYNEQFF. The CDR3 DNA is TGTGCCAGCAGACCTACCTATAGCTCCTACAATGAGCAGTTCTTC.

The V call is TRBV2, the J call TRBJ1-5; tentatively, D is TRBD1 (6 bases). Germline loops: CDR1 SNHLY, CDR2 FYNNEI. Trimming pared 4 bases from V and 6 bases from J, leaving 13 bases between. The CDR3 covers 14 residues. CDR3 coding DNA: TGTGCCAGCAGTGCCCAGGGCAGGGGTCAGCCCCAGCATTTT. Translating gives CASSAQGRGQPQHF.

This sequence joins TRBV19 and TRBJ1-1; 9 nucleotides match TRBD1. CDR1 is LNHDA, CDR2 SQIVND, per germline (reference sequence). J gave up 2 bases and V 6 bases, and 10 bases lay outside the gene matches. The CDR3 has 16 amino acids. The CDR3 reads CASSTSPGQGNTEAFF. The DNA for the CDR3 is TGTGCCAGTAGCACCTCGCCGGGACAGGGAAACACTGAAGCTTTCTTT.

The V gene is TRBV3-1 (or the pseudogene TRBV3-2), the J gene TRBJ1-1; 9 positions match TRBD1. The trim removed 3 bases at V and 4 bases at J, leaving 6 bases unmatched. The length of the CDR3 is 15 residues. Germline values: CDR1 LGHDT, CDR2 YNNKEL (reference sequence). This CDR3 is CASSQADRGATEAFF. As DNA, the CDR3 is TGTGCCAGCAGCCAGGCGGACAGGGGTGCCACTGAAGCTTTCTTT.

The J gene is TRBJ1-1, the V gene TRBV9; perhaps TRBD1 as D (5 bases). This CDR3 comprises 14 residues. Trimming cost V 1 base and J 4 bases, with 11 bases left between them. Germline CDR1 and CDR2: SGDLS and YYNGEE. The CDR3 DNA sequence: TGTGCCAGCAGCGTAATGGGGGTGGCCACTGAAGCTTTCTTT. The encoded protein is CASSVMGVATEAFF.

The chain recombines TRBV5-1 with TRBJ1-3; the D is unclear. From germline, CDR1 is SGHRS and CDR2 YFSETQ. V lost 5 bases and J lost 0, with 27 bases in between. This CDR3 contains 20 residues. In nucleotides, the CDR3 is TGCGCCAGCAGACCATTTATCACAGTTTACCGAGGTTACTCTGGAAACACCATATATTTT. Translated: CASRPFITVYRGYSGNTIYF.

This sequence joins TRBV25-1 and TRBJ1-4; D remains ambiguous. CDR3 length: 12 residues. Deletions cut 3 bases from V and 8 bases from J, with 7 bases between. Per germline, CDR1 MGHDK and CDR2 SYGVNS. The CDR3 nucleotides read TGTGCCAGCAGTGATGGAGGGGAAAAACTGTTTTTT. Residues: CASSDGGEKLFF.

V is TRBV7-6 and J is TRBJ1-1, with TRBD1 matching over 8 bases. Trimming cost V 1 base and J 0 bases; bases outside gene matches: 7. CDR3 size: 17 residues. Germline loops: CDR1 SGHVS, CDR2 FNYEAQ. The CDR3, as DNA: TGTGCCAGCAGCTTAGAGCAGGGGGCGGACATGAACACTGAAGCTTTCTTT. It translates to CASSLEQGADMNTEAFF. Full variable domain (outside the CDR3, taken from reference TRBV7-6 and TRBJ1-1): GAGVSQSPRYKVTKRGQDVALRCDPISGHVSLYWYRQALGQGPEFLTYFNYEAQQDKSGLPNDRFSAERPEGSISTLTIQRTEQRDSAMYRCASSLEQGADMNTEAFFGQGTRLTVV.

The genes are TRBV18 and TRBJ1-1; D gene uncertain. The germline CDR1 and CDR2 sequences are KGHSH and LQKENI. The V end lost 1 base, the J end lost 5 bases, and 17 bases lay between the germline ends. This CDR3 spans 16 amino acids. CDR3: CASSPRTSGEGTEAFF. The CDR3 DNA reads TGTGCCAGCTCACCACGTACGAGTGGTGAAGGGACTGAAGCTTTCTTT.

The rearrangement uses TRBV5-1 and TRBJ2-1; possible D gene TRBD2, 8 bases. The V end was cut by 4 bases, the J end by 5 bases, with 16 bases between. The length of the CDR3 is 15 residues. The V gene's germline CDR1 is SGHRS and CDR2 YFSETQ. The CDR3 loop reads CASSPIAGTDNEQFF. The CDR3 nucleotides are TGCGCCAGCAGCCCTATAGCGGGGACAGACAATGAGCAGTTCTTC. The full variable domain, completed using reference TRBV5-1 and TRBJ2-1, is KAGVTQTPRYLIKTRGQQVTLSCSPISGHRSVSWYQQTPGQGLQFLFEYFSETQRNKGNFPGRFSGRQFSNSRSEMNVSTLELGDSALYLCASSPIAGTDNEQFFGPGTRLTVL.